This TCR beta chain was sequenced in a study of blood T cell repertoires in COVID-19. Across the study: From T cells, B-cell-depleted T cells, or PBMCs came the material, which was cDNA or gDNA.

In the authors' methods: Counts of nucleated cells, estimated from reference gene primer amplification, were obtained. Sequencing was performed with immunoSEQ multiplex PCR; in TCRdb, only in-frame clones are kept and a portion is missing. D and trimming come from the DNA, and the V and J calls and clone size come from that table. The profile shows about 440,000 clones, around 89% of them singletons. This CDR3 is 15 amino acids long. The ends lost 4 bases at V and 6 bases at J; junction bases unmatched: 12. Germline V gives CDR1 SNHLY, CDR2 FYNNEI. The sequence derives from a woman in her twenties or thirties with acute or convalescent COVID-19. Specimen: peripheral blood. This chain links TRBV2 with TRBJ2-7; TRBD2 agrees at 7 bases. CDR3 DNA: TGTGCCAGCAGTGGTCGATTAGCGGGCCAAGGCGAGCAGTACTTC. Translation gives CASSGRLAGQGEQYF. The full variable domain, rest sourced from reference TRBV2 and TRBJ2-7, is EPEVTQTPSHQVTQMGQEVILRCVPISNHLYFYWYRQILGQKVEFLVSFYNNEISEKSEIFDDQFSVERPDGSNFTLKIRSTKLEDSAMYFCASSGRLAGQGEQYFGPGTRLTVT.